Presented here are 19 T cell receptor beta chains from one specimen sequenced in a study of immune heterogeneity within non-small cell lung tumors (dated by TCRdb to between 2017 and 2018). Sequencing used a HiSeq X Ten. A multiplex PCR system amplified the TCR beta CDR3 region, with a first 10-cycle round using 32 V-gene forward and 13 J-gene reverse primers. TCRdb handled the public reads itself, with Q25 trimming in fastp and clone calling in MiXCR, and kept productive beta chains. Every entry covers one CDR3 protein and lists the most common genes and DNA from its rows. Recorded for this sample are over 5,000 distinct CDR3 sequences; about 21% of them occurred a single time. Of the sample, roughly a tenth is held by the ten largest clones. Genomic DNA extracted from bulk tumor tissue served as TCR template, with about 620 ng gDNA amplified per sample. During surgery, several biopsies were collected from each primary tumor and placed as far from one another as possible within the tumor mass. The study cohort was described as untreated, and the patients were newly diagnosed NSCLC cases having curative surgery.

Sequencing was done on a sample of lung tumor tissue. These receptors all come from a woman aged 55-70 years with non-small cell lung cancer.

In its sample, this clonotype ranks as medium-sized. The rearrangement joins TRBV11-3 to TRBJ1-1, with a possible D match to TRBD1 (5 bases). With 0 bases removed from V and 10 bases from J, the gap between germline ends came to 15 bases. The CDR3 has 14 amino acids. Germline CDR1 reads SGHNT; CDR2 reads YENEEA. CDR3 amino acids: CASSLDRGSVAAFF. DNA of the CDR3: TGTGCCAGCAGCTTAGATAGGGGATCTGTTGCAGCTTTCTTT. The variable domain in full, with the rest retrieved from reference TRBV11-3 and TRBJ1-1, is EAGVVQSPRYKIIEKKQPVAFWCNPISGHNTLYWYLQNLGQGPELLIRYENEEAVDDSQLPKDRFSAERLKGVDSTLKIQPAELGDSAVYLCASSLDRGSVAAFFGQGTRLTVV.

In its sample, this clonotype is medium-sized. The chain combines TRBV5-1 with TRBJ1-4; D is unclear. Trimming left V 1 base short and J 0 bases short, with 7 bases between. Germline CDR1 and CDR2: SGHRS and YFSETQ. This CDR3 contains 15 residues. The CDR3 nucleotides are TGCGCCAGCAGCTTGAGGTGGCCAACTAATGAAAAACTGTTTTTT. Translating gives CASSLRWPTNEKLFF.

Worth noting for this clonotype: This may arise from a read error, as a much more abundant clone is one base away. This rearrangement joins TRBV30 to TRBJ2-7; 9 nucleotides line up with TRBD1. The CDR3 is 14 residues long. Per the germline V gene, CDR1 is GTSNPN and CDR2 is SVGIG (reference sequence). CDR3 amino acids: CVWSVPDRGNEQYF. CDR3 nucleotides: TGTGTCTGGAGTGTACCGGACAGGGGTAACGAGCAGTACTTC.

In regard to this clonotype: A much larger clone differs by one base, so this may be a read error. The chain couples TRBV19 to TRBJ2-7; unclear D gene. This CDR3 has 13 amino acids. In germline, CDR1 is LNHDA, CDR2 SQIVND (reference sequence). Here the CDR3 reads CASKHSSSYEHYF. The CDR3 coding sequence is TGTGCCAGTAAACATTCAAGCTCCTACGAGCATTACTTC.

This clonotype is termed medium-sized. The chain recombines TRBV28 with TRBJ1-2; 8 bases align to TRBD1. Per germline, CDR1 MDHEN and CDR2 SYDVKM. The CDR3 consists of 15 residues. The J segment lost 3 bases and the V segment lost 3 bases, leaving 6 bases of the junction unmatched. The CDR3 sequence is CASSFGQGLYYGYTF. The CDR3 DNA reads TGTGCCAGCAGTTTCGGACAGGGACTTTACTATGGCTACACCTTC.

This clonotype was seen more than once but under ten times. J is TRBJ2-3 and V is TRBV4-1, with 12 bases that match TRBD1. Germline V gene lookup returns CDR1 MGHRA and CDR2 YSYEKL. Trimming cost V 4 bases and J 6 bases; bases outside gene matches: 14. This CDR3 has 18 amino acids. CDR3 nucleotide sequence: TGCGCCAGCAGCCCTGGTAAGGGACAGGGGGCCACCAGGGATACGCAGTATTTT. This sequence encodes CASSPGKGQGATRDTQYF.

This clonotype came up a few times. The V call is TRBV20-1, the J call TRBJ2-1; D is possibly TRBD1 or TRBD2 (5 bases each). The CDR3 sequence is 16 residues long. The V and J ends lost 6 bases and 0 bases respectively, with 18 bases between them. Germline CDR1 reads DFQATT; CDR2 reads SNEGSKA (reference sequence). The CDR3 nucleotides are TGCAGTGCCCGAGGGCCCCCTGGGGCCTCCTACAATGAGCAGTTCTTC. Translation gives CSARGPPGASYNEQFF.

By its share, this clonotype is medium-sized. The chain carries TRBV2 and TRBJ1-6, with D maybe TRBD1 (5 bases). Trimming shortened V by 11 bases and J by 6 bases, and 14 bases separated the two germline ends. Germline-derived CDR1 and CDR2 are SNHLY and FYNNEI. This CDR3 has 13 amino acids. CDR3 loop: CARRAGTNSPLHF. Written as DNA, the CDR3 is TGTGCCCGGAGGGCAGGGACTAATTCACCCCTCCACTTT.

By share of the sample, this clonotype is medium-sized. The gene calls are TRBV7-8 and TRBJ2-7; D perhaps matches TRBD1 (5 bases). This CDR3 spans 14 amino acids. Looked up from germline, CDR1 is SGHVS and CDR2 is FQNEAQ. Trimming removed 2 bases from V and 2 bases from J, with 10 bases in between. The CDR3 region is CASSLFRGTYEQYF. CDR3 bases: TGTGCCAGCAGCTTATTTAGGGGTACCTACGAGCAGTACTTC.

This clonotype is deemed medium-sized. The V gene is TRBV19, the J gene TRBJ2-7; D is possibly TRBD1 (5 bases). The V gene lost 11 bases and the J gene lost 6 bases, with 29 bases spanning the gap. The germline V gene has CDR1 LNHDA and CDR2 SQIVND (reference sequence). The CDR3 is 16 residues long. The CDR3 region has the DNA TGTGCCGGAGAGACACCCGGGCAGGGCCAGGGTATCGAGCAGTACTTC. It encodes CAGETPGQGQGIEQYF. Combining the CDR3 with reference TRBV19 and TRBJ2-7 gives the whole variable domain DGGITQSPKYLFRKEGQNVTLSCEQNLNHDAMYWYRQDPGQGLRLIYYSQIVNDFQKGDIAEGYSVSREKKESFPLTVTSAQKNPTAFYLCAGETPGQGQGIEQYFGPGTRLTVT.

By proportion, this clonotype is medium-sized (0.01 to 0.1%). This chain uses TRBV6-6 with TRBJ2-7, with 11 bases matching TRBD1. The CDR3 runs 17 residues. The germline gives CDR1 MNHNY, CDR2 SVGAGI (reference sequence). Trimming cost V 0 bases and J 2 bases; bases outside gene matches: 6. The CDR3 coding sequence is TGTGCCAGCAGTTACTCGATGCCGGGACAGGGGGCCTACGAGCAGTACTTC. This gives the protein CASSYSMPGQGAYEQYF.

As for this clonotype: This could be a read error, since a much larger clone is one nucleotide away. This chain links TRBV27 with TRBJ2-3, with D perhaps matching TRBD2 (6 bases). Per the germline V gene, CDR1 is MNHEY and CDR2 is SMNVEV (reference sequence). This CDR3 has 15 amino acids. Trimming pared 5 bases from V and 6 bases from J, leaving 18 bases between. The CDR3 nucleotides read TGTGCCAGCAGTCCTATCGGAGGGGCGGTCGATACGCAGTATTTT. Protein sequence: CASSPIGGAVDTQYF.

A few counts support this clonotype. A much bigger clone sits one base away, suggesting this may be a read error. The rearrangement links TRBV20-1 to TRBJ1-2; 10 bases are a match to TRBD1. Germline lookup yields CDR1 DFQATT and CDR2 SNEGSKA (reference sequence). The CDR3 is 16 amino acids. The CDR3 nucleotides are TGCAGTGCTAGGGCGACGACAGGGGGCCAGGGCTATTGCTACACCTTC. It yields the protein CSARATTGGQGYCYTF.

Within the sample, this clonotype is medium-sized. The CDR3, as DNA: TGTGCCACCAGCAAACAGGGGGGGTACGAGCAGTACTTC. Protein sequence: CATSKQGGYEQYF. The J gene is TRBJ2-7, the V gene TRBV15; a weak D match, TRBD1 (8 bases). Trimming cost V 4 bases and J 4 bases, with 11 bases left between them. This CDR3 spans 13 amino acids. CDR1 and CDR2 (germline): LNHNV, YYDKDF (reference sequence).

Relative to its sample, this clonotype is medium-sized. J is TRBJ1-5 and V is TRBV19; 7 positions match TRBD1. Per germline, CDR1 LNHDA and CDR2 SQIVND (reference sequence). The V segment lost 5 bases and the J segment 0 bases; nucleotides outside the gene matches: 10. This CDR3 region has 17 residues. The DNA of the CDR3 is TGTGCCAGTAGTGTCCGGGACAGCCTCTATAGCAATCAGCCCCAGCATTTT. The encoded protein is CASSVRDSLYSNQPQHF. The full variable domain, in which reference TRBV19 and TRBJ1-5 provide the parts outside the CDR3, is DGGITQSPKYLFRKEGQNVTLSCEQNLNHDAMYWYRQDPGQGLRLIYYSQIVNDFQKGDIAEGYSVSREKKESFPLTVTSAQKNPTAFYLCASSVRDSLYSNQPQHFGDGTRLSIL.

The chain employs TRBV7-2 and TRBJ2-2; D is unclear. The CDR3 contains 12 residues. Germline V gene lookup returns CDR1 SGHTA and CDR2 FQGNSA. Trimming removed 3 bases at V and 5 bases at J, with 4 bases between. The CDR3: CASSFGTGELFF. DNA for the CDR3: TGTGCCAGCAGCTTCGGTACCGGGGAGCTGTTTTTT.

This clonotype was counted at least ten times. This chain uses TRBV20-1 with TRBJ1-4; perhaps TRBD1 as D (5 bases). This CDR3 is built from 14 residues. Per the germline V gene, CDR1 is DFQATT and CDR2 is SNEGSKA (reference sequence). The germline V and J ends were trimmed by 7 bases and 0 bases, with 12 bases remaining between them. The CDR3 DNA is TGCAGTGTCCCGAGACAGTCAACTAATGAAAAACTGTTTTTT. It codes for CSVPRQSTNEKLFF.

In its sample, this clonotype ranks as medium-sized (0.01 to 0.1%). The chain combines TRBV4-3 with TRBJ2-7; TRBD2 agrees at 7 bases. This CDR3 contains 14 residues. CDR1 and CDR2 from the germline V gene are LGHNA and YSLEER. With 5 bases clipped from V and 0 bases from J, the junction kept 4 bases outside the gene matches. CDR3 DNA sequence: TGCGCCAGCAGCATCACTAGCGACTCCTACGAGCAGTACTTC. This codes for CASSITSDSYEQYF.

The table lists this clonotype with a few counts. This may arise from a read error, as a much more abundant clone is one base away. The chain couples TRBV7-2 to TRBJ2-7, with TRBD2 identical over 7 bases. The J segment lost 0 bases and the V segment lost 6 bases, leaving 17 bases of the junction unmatched. The germline V gene encodes CDR1 SGHTA and CDR2 FQGNSA. The CDR3 has 18 amino acids. The CDR3 loop is CASRTHREALISSYEQYF. The CDR3 region has the DNA TGTGCCAGCAGGACTCATCGGGAGGCCTTGATTAGCTCCTACGAGCAGTACTTC.